This T cell receptor beta chain was captured by sequencing in a study of OX40 agonist ivuxolimab in advanced cancers. Regarding the study as a whole: Average numbers of expanded clones were greater in CD8+ T cells than in CD4+. Low normalized T-cell clonal expansion also characterized some of the nonresponders.

Some clones are missing from TCRdb's copy, which holds only in-frame ones; the method was immunoSEQ multiplex PCR. The table lists tens of thousands of clones, around 79% of them singletons, with about 5% in the top ten. J was trimmed by 10 bases and V by 1 base; bases with no gene match: 7. The germline V gene has CDR1 SGHRS and CDR2 YFSETQ. This CDR3 is built from 16 residues. Remarks on this clone: Antigen: not known.

The receptor was derived from an adult with an advanced solid tumor such as melanoma, head and neck, liver or kidney cancer. The V and J genes are TRBV5-1 and TRBJ2-1, with 14 nucleotides matching TRBD2. The material sequenced was CD4+ or CD8+ T cells sorted from blood, taken in a trial of the OX40 agonist ivuxolimab. CDR3 amino acids: CASSLSAGLAGVEQFF. DNA of the CDR3: TGCGCCAGCAGCTTGAGTGCGGGACTAGCGGGAGTAGAGCAGTTCTTC.